The following is a T cell receptor (beta chain) sequence with its context. The antigen remains unidentified. CDR3 size: 14 residues. Trimming removed 4 bases from V and 4 bases from J, with 14 bases in between. The germline gives CDR1 SGDLS, CDR2 YYNGEE. This entry comes from a study of T-cell memory formation after mild COVID-19. General study results and limits: Memory sampled before infection contained some responding clones, suggesting cross-reactive memory joined.

TCRdb independently ran MiXCR on the 5' RACE reads; one entry per CDR3 protein. This sample has about 190,000 distinct CDR3 sequences, with around 18% found just once. This sequence originates from an adult woman who had mild COVID-19 (a few samples of this study predate the infection). Cell type and time point are not known. The sequencing input was PBMCs or a T cell subset sorted from them (not recorded which). The V gene is TRBV9, the J gene TRBJ1-2; no definite D call. The CDR3: CASSPLRETYGYTF. The CDR3 region has the DNA TGTGCCAGCAGCCCACTTCGGGAAACCTATGGCTACACCTTC.